These 20 T cell receptor beta chains originate from one sample sequenced in a study of blood T cell repertoires in COVID-19. Sequencing was performed with immunoSEQ multiplex PCR; in TCRdb, only in-frame clones are kept and a portion is missing. The sample shows about 230,000 clones, about nine tenths of them seen only once. The sample was peripheral blood. The receptors originated from a man aged 45 to 65 with COVID-19, enrolled during active disease.

This chain joins TRBV11-2 and TRBJ2-7, with TRBD1 matching 8 bases. Germline loops: CDR1 SGHAT, CDR2 FQNNGV. This CDR3 spans 11 amino acids. V dropped 6 bases and J dropped 5; count of bases not matched to a gene: 0. The CDR3 loop is CASRTGDEQYF. CDR3 DNA sequence: TGTGCCAGCAGGACAGGGGACGAGCAGTACTTC.

The V call is TRBV5-1, the J call TRBJ2-1; tentatively, D is TRBD2 (8 bases). The CDR3 is made up of 20 amino acids. Trimming removed 4 bases from V and 0 bases from J, with 26 bases in between. Looked up from germline, CDR1 is SGHRS and CDR2 is YFSETQ. The CDR3 coding sequence is TGCGCCAGCAGCCCACTCAGGGGGGGTAGCGGGGTCAGCTCCTACAATGAGCAGTTCTTC. Its protein is CASSPLRGGSGVSSYNEQFF.

V usage is TRBV28 and J usage is TRBJ1-2, with D unclear. The V gene's germline CDR1 is MDHEN and CDR2 SYDVKM. Trimming stripped 1 base from V and 5 bases from J, with 11 bases between. The CDR3 is 14 amino acids. CDR3 protein: CASSLSEVRYGYTF. Here the CDR3 DNA reads TGTGCCAGCAGTTTATCGGAGGTGAGGTATGGCTACACCTTC.

The rearrangement links TRBV19 to TRBJ2-6; D is perhaps TRBD2 (5 bases). The V gene lost 3 bases and the J gene lost 1 base, with 10 bases spanning the gap. The CDR3 runs to 16 residues. Germline values: CDR1 LNHDA, CDR2 SQIVND (reference sequence). CDR3 loop: CASSIAGGSGANVLTF. The CDR3 nucleotides read TGTGCCAGTAGTATCGCGGGTGGGTCTGGGGCCAACGTCCTGACTTTC. Based on the CDR3 plus reference TRBV19 and TRBJ2-6, the full variable domain is DGGITQSPKYLFRKEGQNVTLSCEQNLNHDAMYWYRQDPGQGLRLIYYSQIVNDFQKGDIAEGYSVSREKKESFPLTVTSAQKNPTAFYLCASSIAGGSGANVLTFGAGSRLTVL.

This clone was recorded once. The chain recombines TRBV28 with TRBJ1-5; 8 bases agree with TRBD1. The V gene's germline CDR1 is MDHEN and CDR2 SYDVKM. V lost 4 bases to trimming and J lost 6 bases; unmatched junction nucleotides: 8. This CDR3 contains 15 residues. The CDR3 nucleotides read TGTGCCAGCAGTTCAATACAGGGGGACAGTCAGCCCCAGCATTTT. Protein sequence: CASSSIQGDSQPQHF.

This clone was seen more than once but under ten times. This chain joins TRBV5-1 and TRBJ1-2; TRBD1 is a possible D gene (6 bases). Germline assignment: CDR1 SGHRS and CDR2 YFSETQ. This CDR3 spans 14 amino acids. V was trimmed by 0 bases and J by 8 bases, leaving 14 bases between them. CDR3 region: CASSLDPQGSGYTF. The CDR3 region has the DNA TGCGCCAGCAGCTTGGATCCACAGGGTTCCGGCTACACCTTC.

The CDR3 protein is CASSLDGLGASGELFF. The CDR3 DNA is TGTGCCAGCAGCTTAGATGGCTTAGGGGCGAGCGGGGAGCTGTTTTTT. The rearrangement joins TRBV7-6 to TRBJ2-2; possible D gene TRBD1, 5 bases. V was pared by 1 base and J by 7 bases, with 16 bases between. The germline V gene has CDR1 SGHVS and CDR2 FNYEAQ. The CDR3 length is 16 residues.

This clone is a singleton in its sample. The rearrangement links TRBV5-5 to TRBJ2-2; TRBD1 might be the D (6 bases). The V gene's germline CDR1 is SGHKS and CDR2 YYEKEE (reference sequence). The length of the CDR3 is 17 residues. The V and J ends lost 0 bases and 0 bases respectively, with 12 bases between them. The chain's CDR3 is CASSLGPAGANTGELFF. The CDR3 DNA reads as TGTGCCAGCAGCTTGGGCCCAGCAGGGGCGAACACCGGGGAGCTGTTTTTT.

The chain employs TRBV19 and TRBJ1-2, with a possible D match to TRBD1 (6 bases). CDR1 is LNHDA and CDR2 is SQIVND in the germline V gene (reference sequence). Trimming pared 2 bases from V and 8 bases from J, leaving 21 bases between. There are 16 residues in the CDR3. CDR3 nucleotides: TGTGCCAGTAGTATACTGGCAGGGGCCCAAACGCGGGGCTACACCTTC. Its translation is CASSILAGAQTRGYTF.

As regards this clone: Other DNA sequences from this sample encode an identical CDR3 as well. This sequence joins TRBV9 and TRBJ1-5; D gene uncertain. From germline, CDR1 is SGDLS and CDR2 YYNGEE. This CDR3 contains 15 residues. V lost 0 bases, J lost 4 bases, and 11 bases lay in between. The CDR3 is CASSVEGSGNQPQHF. CDR3 nucleotide sequence: TGTGCCAGCAGCGTAGAGGGCTCGGGGAATCAGCCCCAGCATTTT.

The V and J genes are TRBV6-1 and TRBJ2-1, with TRBD1 as a possible D gene (5 bases). CDR3 length: 15 amino acids. Germline V gene lookup returns CDR1 MNHNS and CDR2 SASEGT. V lost 1 base to trimming and J lost 5 bases, with 12 bases between them. The CDR3 region is CASSEGQTENNEQFF. The CDR3 nucleotides read TGTGCCAGCAGTGAAGGACAGACCGAAAACAATGAGCAGTTCTTC.

This sequence joins TRBV6-5 and TRBJ1-2, with D perhaps matching TRBD1 (6 bases). This CDR3 is 14 amino acids long. Trimming removed 7 bases at V and 4 bases at J, with 16 bases between. In germline, CDR1 is MNHEY, CDR2 SVGAGI. The CDR3 coding sequence is TGTGCCAGCAACCGACTTGGACAGCTCTATGGCTACACCTTC. Its protein product is CASNRLGQLYGYTF.

The chain combines TRBV28 with TRBJ1-5, with 7 bases that match TRBD1. The germline V gene has CDR1 MDHEN and CDR2 SYDVKM. The CDR3 sequence is 16 residues long. J was trimmed by 3 bases and V by 7 bases; bases with no gene match: 12. The CDR3 nucleotides are TGTGCCAGCATCACTACCGGGGGACAGTTCAATCAGCCCCAGCATTTT. Its translation is CASITTGGQFNQPQHF.

This clone was counted a single time. The rearrangement uses TRBV30 and TRBJ2-7; 10 bases agree with TRBD2. CDR1 GTSNPN and CDR2 SVGIG come from the germline V gene (reference sequence). The ends lost 0 bases at V and 1 base at J; junction bases unmatched: 3. CDR3 length: 15 amino acids. This CDR3 is CAWSVAAGGSYEQYF. Here the CDR3 DNA reads TGTGCCTGGAGTGTGGCAGCGGGGGGGTCCTACGAGCAGTACTTC.

The rearrangement links TRBV5-1 to TRBJ2-1, with 9 nucleotides matching TRBD1. Unmatched junction bases numbered 1, after V lost 0 bases and J lost 0 bases. This CDR3 contains 16 residues. From germline, CDR1 is SGHRS and CDR2 YFSETQ. The CDR3 loop is CASSLETGGSYNEQFF. The CDR3 DNA reads TGCGCCAGCAGCTTGGAGACAGGGGGCTCCTACAATGAGCAGTTCTTC.

This chain uses TRBV23-1 with TRBJ1-4; TRBD1 aligns across 9 bases. TRBV23-1 counts as an open reading frame of uncertain function. CDR3 length equals 14 residues. V shed 8 bases and J 8 bases; nucleotides not matched to a gene: 9. The CDR3 nucleotides read TGCGCCAGCTTTTACCCGGGACAGGGCGAAAAACTGTTTTTT. Its translation: CASFYPGQGEKLFF.

CDR3 loop: CASSLVGATGELFF. The CDR3 DNA is TGTGCCAGCAGCTTGGTTGGGGCGACCGGGGAGCTGTTTTTT. The chain combines TRBV5-5 with TRBJ2-2, with a weak D call TRBD1 (5 bases). Germline V CDR1 and CDR2: SGHKS, YYEKEE (reference sequence). V was trimmed by 0 bases and J by 5 bases, leaving 8 bases between them. The CDR3 covers 14 residues.

The J gene is TRBJ1-5, the V gene TRBV19; perhaps TRBD1 as D (6 bases). CDR3 size: 12 residues. Trimming pared 9 bases from V and 9 bases from J, leaving 15 bases between. CDR1 and CDR2 from the germline V gene are LNHDA and SQIVND (reference sequence). CDR3 residues: CASTGTGSPQHF. CDR3 sequence (DNA): TGTGCCAGCACAGGGACCGGATCGCCCCAGCATTTT.

The CDR3 region has the DNA TGCGCCAGCAGCTTGGAGGCAGGGGTAGCTTTCTTT. Amino acid sequence: CASSLEAGVAFF. The gene calls are TRBV5-1 and TRBJ1-1; the D gene is possibly TRBD1 (6 bases). CDR3 length: 12 amino acids. Germline V gene sequence: CDR1 SGHRS, CDR2 YFSETQ. Trimming removed 0 bases from V and 10 bases from J, with 10 bases in between.

The chain links TRBV3-1 (or the pseudogene TRBV3-2) to TRBJ1-2, with 7 bases matching TRBD1. V was clipped by 5 bases and J by 9 bases; unmatched bases: 9. Germline V lookup: CDR1 LGHDT, CDR2 YNNKEL (reference sequence). This CDR3 contains 13 residues. The CDR3 DNA follows: TGTGCCAGCAGCGACGGACAGGTTGGAAGCTACACCTTC. This encodes CASSDGQVGSYTF.